This is a list of T cell receptor beta chains from one sample in a study of blood T cell repertoires in COVID-19. The table came from immunoSEQ multiplex PCR; TCRdb's copy has only in-frame clones and leaves some out. The table includes 200,000 or so clones, 84% detected once. Sequencing was performed on peripheral blood. These receptors were collected from a young woman who had recovered from COVID-19. Each CDR3 is given with its conserved first and last residue. Each record gives: J gene, clone size, D gene, V gene, CDR3 DNA, CDR3 protein. The D gene is left open where the match is weak. Size values are once, few and many counts, or a class for expanded clones, and some rows have none.

J: TRBJ2-3; size: .; D: TRBD1; V: TRBV7-9; DNA: TGTGCCAGCAGAGAAACAGGGGCTAGCACAGATACGCAGTATTTT; CDR3: CASRETGASTDTQYF
J: TRBJ2-6; size: .; D: .; V: TRBV5-1; DNA: TGCGCCAGCAGCTTGGGGTGGACAGATTTCTCTGGGGCCAACGTCCTGACTTTC; CDR3: CASSLGWTDFSGANVLTF
J: TRBJ1-1; size: few; D: .; V: TRBV7-2; DNA: TGTGCCAGCAGCTTAGAGGGGGTAGCGAGCACTGAAGCTTTCTTT; CDR3: CASSLEGVASTEAFF
J: TRBJ2-3; size: .; D: TRBD1; V: TRBV11-2; DNA: TGTGCCAGCAGCTTCCTTCGACAGGGGGCCGCAGATACGCAGTATTTT; CDR3: CASSFLRQGAADTQYF
J: TRBJ2-2; size: .; D: .; V: TRBV5-1; DNA: TGCGCCAGCAGCGAGGGGACTGTGAACACCGGGGAGCTGTTTTTT; CDR3: CASSEGTVNTGELFF
J: TRBJ1-2; size: .; D: TRBD1; V: TRBV28; DNA: TGTGCCAGCAGCCGACAGACAGGGAGGAATGGCTACACCTTC; CDR3: CASSRQTGRNGYTF
J: TRBJ2-2; size: .; D: .; V: TRBV4-1; DNA: TGCGCCAGCAGCCAAGGACGGGTAGGGAGAAGGGCCGGGGAGCTGTTTTTT; CDR3: CASSQGRVGRRAGELFF
J: TRBJ2-7; size: .; D: TRBD2; V: TRBV13; DNA: TGTGCCAGCAGCCTCCTGACTAGCGGGAGGGCCTATTTCTACGAGCAGTACTTC; CDR3: CASSLLTSGRAYFYEQYF
J: TRBJ1-1; size: .; D: .; V: TRBV27; DNA: TGTGCCAGCAGTTTATACCGCAGGAACACTGAAGCTTTCTTT; CDR3: CASSLYRRNTEAFF
J: TRBJ2-7; size: .; D: .; V: TRBV6-2/TRBV6-3; DNA: TGTGCCAGCAGTACAGGTTTCGGTAACGAGCAGTACTTC; CDR3: CASSTGFGNEQYF
J: TRBJ2-1; size: .; D: TRBD2; V: TRBV15; DNA: TGTGCCACCTTGGATCTAGCGGGGTCCTACAATGAGCAGTTCTTC; CDR3: CATLDLAGSYNEQFF
J: TRBJ2-7; size: .; D: .; V: TRBV2; DNA: TGTGCCAGCAGTGGAACCGGCTCCCCCGGGGTCGAGCAGTACTTC; CDR3: CASSGTGSPGVEQYF
J: TRBJ1-2; size: .; D: .; V: TRBV19; DNA: TGTGCCAGTAGGATTAAAACAGGGAGTGGCGGCTACACCTTC; CDR3: CASRIKTGSGGYTF
J: TRBJ2-1; size: once; D: .; V: TRBV9; DNA: TGTGCCAGCAGCGTAGGAGGTAGCGGCCTCTACAATGAGCAGTTCTTC; CDR3: CASSVGGSGLYNEQFF
J: TRBJ2-7; size: once; D: TRBD1; V: TRBV27; DNA: TGTGCCAGCACTAATACGGGGCAGGGGGCGCTTGAGCAGTACTTC; CDR3: CASTNTGQGALEQYF
J: TRBJ1-1; size: .; D: .; V: TRBV4-2; DNA: TGTGCCAGCAGCCTCCCTAGGGGAGGAATGAACACTGAAGCTTTCTTT; CDR3: CASSLPRGGMNTEAFF
J: TRBJ1-2; size: .; D: TRBD1; V: TRBV2; DNA: TGTGCCAGCAGTAACCCCAGGGACAGTCCCTATGGCTACACCTTC; CDR3: CASSNPRDSPYGYTF
J: TRBJ2-5; size: .; D: TRBD1; V: TRBV9; DNA: TGTGCCAGCAGCCTGGGGACAGGGGGCTTTGAGACCCAGTACTTC; CDR3: CASSLGTGGFETQYF
J: TRBJ2-7; size: .; D: .; V: TRBV9; DNA: TGTGCCAGCAGCGGAGGGAGTAGTTCCTACGAGCAGTACTTC; CDR3: CASSGGSSSYEQYF